This TCR beta chain comes out of a study of T cell responses to AZD1222 COVID-19 vaccine. Looking at the study overall: Both about-4-week and about-12-week second-dose recipients were combined.

Clones were sequenced by immunoSEQ multiplex PCR, and TCRdb holds only the in-frame ones, with some missing. The sample consists of about 120,000 clones, about 90% of them appearing once. The study's findings and limits: Within unmutated variant regions lay the reported targets of nearly half of spike-specific TCRs. Only a handful of AZD1222 recipients were seropositive at baseline. The donor cohort was predominantly white British with a female majority, and clonal diversity may have been underestimated.

About this clone: Its antigen is currently unknown.

The V gene's germline CDR1 is MNHNY and CDR2 SVGAGI (reference sequence). There are 13 residues in the CDR3. With 11 bases removed from V and 8 bases from J, the gap between germline ends came to 21 bases. This specimen was peripheral blood, taken on day 0 of AZD1222 vaccination. The chain has TRBV6-6 and TRBJ1-2; the D gene is possibly TRBD1 (5 bases). This clonotype was obtained from an adult in good health. In nucleotides, the CDR3 is TGTGCCGGCAACCCCGGGACCAAGATCGGCTACACCTTC. Translated, it gives CAGNPGTKIGYTF.